This T cell receptor (beta chain) emerged from a study of T-cell memory formation after mild COVID-19. TCR alpha and TCR beta cDNA libraries carrying sample barcodes and UMIs were produced by 5'RACE using constant-segment primers. TCRdb re-called the 5' RACE reads with MiXCR, one entry per CDR3 protein. Of 180,000 or so distinct CDR3 sequences listed, 15% to 20% were seen once; the top ten hold approximately 2.2%. The CDR3 runs 15 residues. The germline CDR1 and CDR2 sequences are SGHAT and FQNNGV. Trimming cost V 0 bases and J 5 bases, with 14 bases left between them. The chain recombines TRBV11-2 with TRBJ2-7; D is ambiguous. Sequencing was carried out using PBMCs or a T cell subset sorted from them (not recorded which). This TCR derives from an adult woman who had mild COVID-19 (a few samples of this study predate the infection). Cell type and time point are not known. The CDR3 DNA reads as TGTGCCAGCAGCTTAGATTTGACTGGGAACCACGAGCAGTACTTC. Its protein is CASSLDLTGNHEQYF. Filled out from reference TRBV11-2 and TRBJ2-7, the complete variable domain reads EAGVAQSPRYKIIEKRQSVAFWCNPISGHATLYWYQQILGQGPKLLIQFQNNGVVDDSQLPKDRFSAERLKGVDSTLKIQPAKLEDSAVYLCASSLDLTGNHEQYFGPGTRLTVT.